These T cell receptor beta chains were read from a single sample in a study of blood T cell repertoires in COVID-19. Data came from immunoSEQ multiplex PCR; TCRdb stores just in-frame clones and leaves some out. The data show under 300,000 clones, less than 85% seen once. Sequencing was carried out using peripheral blood. The origin of the receptors is a human donor with COVID-19, enrolled during active disease. The donor label of this sample is uncertain. The CDR3 runs from the conserved cysteine through the conserved F or W. Fields, in order: clone size, V gene, D gene, J gene, CDR3 DNA, CDR3 protein. A D gene is named only where the DNA matches it firmly. Size is stated for part of the rows, as once, few or many counts, or as a class when the clone is expanded.

>NA|TRBV7-8|NA|TRBJ1-2
TGTGCCAGCAGCTTAGCGGATAGGGGAGGACTCTATGGCTACACCTTC
CASSLADRGGLYGYTF
>once|TRBV21-1|NA|TRBJ1-1
TGTGCCAGCCCCGGGGAGGGAAAATACACTGAAGCTTTCTTT
CASPGEGKYTEAFF
>NA|TRBV12-3/TRBV12-4|TRBD1|TRBJ2-7
TGTGCCAGCAGTTCTACAGGGGACGAGCAGTACTTC
CASSSTGDEQYF
>NA|TRBV5-1|NA|TRBJ1-2
TGCGCCAGCAGCCCCTCGCAGGGTACCTACACCTTC
CASSPSQGTYTF
>NA|TRBV5-4|NA|TRBJ2-7
TGTGCCAGCAGCCCACCGTCGGGCCCTGCGGGGTACGAGCAGTACTTC
CASSPPSGPAGYEQYF
>NA|TRBV28|TRBD1|TRBJ2-1
TGTGCCAGCGGCGGGACAGGGATTTTTGGTGAGCAGTTCTTC
CASGGTGIFGEQFF
>NA|TRBV7-2|NA|TRBJ2-2
TGTGCCAGCAGCTTCCCTGGAGGTCCGAACACCGGGGAGCTGTTTTTT
CASSFPGGPNTGELFF
>once|TRBV7-2|NA|TRBJ2-2
TGTGCCAGCAGCTTAGATCGGGGGAGCGGGGAGCTGTTTTTT
CASSLDRGSGELFF
>NA|TRBV5-1|TRBD2|TRBJ2-7
TGCGCCAGCCAAGGGACTAGAGGAAACGAGCAGTACTTC
CASQGTRGNEQYF
>NA|TRBV14|NA|TRBJ1-1
TGTGCCAGCAGCCAAGGAGTAAACACTGAAGCTTTCTTT
CASSQGVNTEAFF
>NA|TRBV7-8|TRBD2|TRBJ2-7
TGTGCCAGCAGCTTAGTAAGTGGTGGTCTAGCGGGAGTCCTATCCGAGCAGTACTTC
CASSLVSGGLAGVLSEQYF
>NA|TRBV7-2|TRBD2|TRBJ2-1
TGTGCCAGCAGCTTCCTGGGGAGAATAGCGGGTAGGAATGAGCAGTTCTTC
CASSFLGRIAGRNEQFF
>few|TRBV4-1|TRBD2|TRBJ2-1
TGCGCCAGCAGCCAACCTACTAGCGACTACAATGAGCAGTTCTTC
CASSQPTSDYNEQFF
>few|TRBV30|TRBD1|TRBJ1-1
TGTGCCTACTCACAGGGGGCTACTGAAGCTTTCTTT
CAYSQGATEAFF
>NA|TRBV12-5|NA|TRBJ1-2
TGTGCTAGTGCCTCATCCGGGGGAAACTATGGCTACACCTTC
CASASSGGNYGYTF
>NA|TRBV6-2/TRBV6-3|NA|TRBJ1-1
TGTGCCAGCAGTCTCCCGGAACTAAGTACTAACACTGAAGCTTTCTTT
CASSLPELSTNTEAFF
>once|TRBV18|NA|TRBJ2-3
TGTGCCAGCTCAGGGCCCAGCACAGATACGCAGTATTTT
CASSGPSTDTQYF
>NA|TRBV28|TRBD2|TRBJ2-5
TGTGCCAGCAGTGCCGGGACTAGCGGGAAAGAGACCCAGTACTTC
CASSAGTSGKETQYF
>once|TRBV28|TRBD1|TRBJ1-4
TGTGCCAGCAGTTGGGGCAGGGGGCGGGCTAATGAAAAACTGTTTTTT
CASSWGRGRANEKLFF
>NA|TRBV18|NA|TRBJ2-7
TGTGCCAGCTCACCGGCTGACAGGATCCACGAGCAGTACTTC
CASSPADRIHEQYF
>once|TRBV5-1|NA|TRBJ2-2
TGCGCCAGCAGCTTGGCAACAGGGAACGGGGAGCTGTTTTTT
CASSLATGNGELFF
>NA|TRBV19|TRBD2|TRBJ2-1
TGTGCCAGTACCAAAAGTGGGGGACTAGCGGGGCCCAATGAGCAGTTCTTC
CASTKSGGLAGPNEQFF